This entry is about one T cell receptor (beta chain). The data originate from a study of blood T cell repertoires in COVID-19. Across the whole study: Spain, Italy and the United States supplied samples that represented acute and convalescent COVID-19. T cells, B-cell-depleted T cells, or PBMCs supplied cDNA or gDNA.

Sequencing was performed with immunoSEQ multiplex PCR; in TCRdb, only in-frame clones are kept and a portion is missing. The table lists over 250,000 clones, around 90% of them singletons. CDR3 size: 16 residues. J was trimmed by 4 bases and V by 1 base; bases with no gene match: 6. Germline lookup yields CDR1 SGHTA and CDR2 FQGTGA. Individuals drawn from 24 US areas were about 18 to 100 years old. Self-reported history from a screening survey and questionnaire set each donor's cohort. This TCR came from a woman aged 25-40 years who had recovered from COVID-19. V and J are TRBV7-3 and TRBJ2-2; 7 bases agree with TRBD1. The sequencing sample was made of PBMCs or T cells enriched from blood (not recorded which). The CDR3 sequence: CASSLRMTGITGELFF. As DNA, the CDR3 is TGTGCCAGCAGCTTAAGGATGACAGGGATCACCGGGGAGCTGTTTTTT.